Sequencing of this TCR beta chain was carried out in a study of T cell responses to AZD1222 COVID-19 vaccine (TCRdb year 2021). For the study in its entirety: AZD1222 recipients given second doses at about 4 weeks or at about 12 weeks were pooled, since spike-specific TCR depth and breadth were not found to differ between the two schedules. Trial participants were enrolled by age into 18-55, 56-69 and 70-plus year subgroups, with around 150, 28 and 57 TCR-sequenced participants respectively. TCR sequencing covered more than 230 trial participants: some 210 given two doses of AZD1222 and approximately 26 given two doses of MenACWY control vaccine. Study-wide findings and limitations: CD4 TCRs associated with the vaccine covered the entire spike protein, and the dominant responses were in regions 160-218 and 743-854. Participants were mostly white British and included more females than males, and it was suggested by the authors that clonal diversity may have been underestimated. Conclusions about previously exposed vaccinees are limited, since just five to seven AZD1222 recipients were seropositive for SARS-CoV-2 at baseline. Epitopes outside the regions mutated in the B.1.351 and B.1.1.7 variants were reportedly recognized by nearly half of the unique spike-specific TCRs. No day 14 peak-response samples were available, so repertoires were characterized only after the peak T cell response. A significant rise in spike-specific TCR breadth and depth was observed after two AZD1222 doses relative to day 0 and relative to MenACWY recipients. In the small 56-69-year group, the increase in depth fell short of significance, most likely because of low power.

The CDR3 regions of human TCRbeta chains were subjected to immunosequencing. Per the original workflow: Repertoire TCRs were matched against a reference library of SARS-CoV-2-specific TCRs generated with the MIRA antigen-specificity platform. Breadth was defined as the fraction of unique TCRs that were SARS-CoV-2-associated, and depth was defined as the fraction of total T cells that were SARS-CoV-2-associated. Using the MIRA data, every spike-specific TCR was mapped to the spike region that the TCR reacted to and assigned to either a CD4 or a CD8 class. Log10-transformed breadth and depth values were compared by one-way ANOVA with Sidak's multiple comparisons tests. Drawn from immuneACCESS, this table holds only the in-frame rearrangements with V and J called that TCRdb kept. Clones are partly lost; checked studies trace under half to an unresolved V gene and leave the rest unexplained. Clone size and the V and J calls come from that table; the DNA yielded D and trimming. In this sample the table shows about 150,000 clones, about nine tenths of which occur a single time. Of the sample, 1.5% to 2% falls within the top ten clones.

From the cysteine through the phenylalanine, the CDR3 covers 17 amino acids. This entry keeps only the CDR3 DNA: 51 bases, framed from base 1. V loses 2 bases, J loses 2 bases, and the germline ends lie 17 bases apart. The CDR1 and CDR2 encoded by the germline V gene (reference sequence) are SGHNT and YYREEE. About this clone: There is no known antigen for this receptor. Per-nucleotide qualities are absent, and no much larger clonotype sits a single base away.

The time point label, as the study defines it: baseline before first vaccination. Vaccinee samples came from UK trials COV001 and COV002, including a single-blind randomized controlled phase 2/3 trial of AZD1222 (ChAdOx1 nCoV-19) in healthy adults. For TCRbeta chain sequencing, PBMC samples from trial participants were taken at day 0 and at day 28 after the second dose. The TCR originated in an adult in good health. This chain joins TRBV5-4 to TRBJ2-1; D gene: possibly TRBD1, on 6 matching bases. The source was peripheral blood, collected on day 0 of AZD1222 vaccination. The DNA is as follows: TGTGCCAGCAGCTTATCTGCAGGGGTTGGTGCCTACAATGAGCAGTTCTTC. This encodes CASSLSAGVGAYNEQFF.